This T cell receptor beta chain was recorded in a study of somatic mutations in T cells in chronic GVHD (TCRdb year 2020). Genomic DNA was isolated and then used for TCRbeta deep sequencing. TCRbeta CDR3 sequencing and initial data processing were performed with the immunoSEQ assay as a commercial service. Processing in the source paper ran as follows. Reads were demultiplexed, adapter and primer sequences removed, similar clones merged by frequency-ratio clustering, and V, D, J genes annotated with IMGT. The immuneACCESS repertoire file appears here via TCRdb, limited to in-frame rearrangements. These files lack a portion of the clones; in checked studies, under half of the deficit traces to unresolved V genes, and the cause of the others is not known. V and J calls plus clone size are reproduced from that table; the DNA served to infer D and trimming. The sample table records over 1,500 clones; 55% to 65% of these occur just once. Approximately 59% of the sample is taken by the ten largest.

For sorting, staining was performed with anti-CD3, anti-CD4, anti-CD8 and a Vbeta20 antibody from the IOTest Beta Mark kit on a FACSAria III, and a purity above 97% was achieved. Mononuclear cells were isolated by Ficoll-Paque PLUS density gradient centrifugation from peripheral blood that had been collected in sodium heparin tubes. CD4+ Vbeta20+, CD4+ Vbeta20-, and CD8+ T cell fractions were FACS-sorted before TCRbeta deep sequencing. The CDR3 measures 17 amino acids from cysteine to phenylalanine. Of the read, only the CDR3 DNA is kept; its 51 bases are in frame from base 1. A note on this clone: The antigen it recognizes is unknown. Base qualities were left out, and no much larger clone turns up one base away.

Sequenced material: CD8+ T cells from blood. The receptor comes from a male patient aged 50 or older with chronic graft-versus-host disease. After a transplant, certain T cells may trace back to the graft donor. The V gene is TRBV21-1 and the J gene is TRBJ1-5. TRBV21-1 is marked as a pseudogene. The CDR3 is CASSAPLATLAHQPQHF. The bases read TGTGCCAGCAGCGCCCCGTTAGCTACATTGGCTCATCAGCCCCAGCATTTT.